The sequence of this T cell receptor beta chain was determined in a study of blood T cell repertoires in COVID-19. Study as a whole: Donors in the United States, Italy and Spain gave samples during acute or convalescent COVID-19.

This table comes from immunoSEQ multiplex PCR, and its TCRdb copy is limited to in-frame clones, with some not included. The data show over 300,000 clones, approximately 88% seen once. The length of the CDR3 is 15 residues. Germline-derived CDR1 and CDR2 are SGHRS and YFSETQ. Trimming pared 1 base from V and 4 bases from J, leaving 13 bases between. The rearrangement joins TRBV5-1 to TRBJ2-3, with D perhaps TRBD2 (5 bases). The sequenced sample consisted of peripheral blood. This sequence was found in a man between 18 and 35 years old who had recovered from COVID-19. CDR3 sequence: CASSLTRSRSDTQYF. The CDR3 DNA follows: TGCGCCAGCAGCTTGACTAGGTCCCGCTCAGATACGCAGTATTTT.